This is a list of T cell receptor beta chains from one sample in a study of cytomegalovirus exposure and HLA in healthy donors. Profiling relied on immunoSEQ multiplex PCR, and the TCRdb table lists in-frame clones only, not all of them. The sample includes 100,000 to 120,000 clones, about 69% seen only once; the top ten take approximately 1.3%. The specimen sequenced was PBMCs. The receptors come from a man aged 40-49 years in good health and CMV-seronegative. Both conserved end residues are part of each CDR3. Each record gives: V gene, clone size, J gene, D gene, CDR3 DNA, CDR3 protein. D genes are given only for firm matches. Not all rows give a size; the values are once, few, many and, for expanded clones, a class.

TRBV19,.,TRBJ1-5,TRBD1,TGTGCCAGTAGCATGGATGGGTCGACAGGGCTTTATCAGCCCCAGCATTTT,CASSMDGSTGLYQPQHF
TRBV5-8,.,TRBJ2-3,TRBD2,TGTGCCAGCAGCTCTCTAGCGGGGGACACAGATACGCAGTATTTT,CASSSLAGDTDTQYF
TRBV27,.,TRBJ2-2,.,TGTGCCAGCAGTTTATCGGGGCGGACGAACACCGGGGAGCTGTTTTTT,CASSLSGRTNTGELFF
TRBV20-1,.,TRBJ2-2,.,TGCAGTGCTGCGCGGCTGGGGGAGCTGTTTTTT,CSAARLGELFF
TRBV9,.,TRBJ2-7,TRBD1,TGTGCCAGCAGCGAGGGACAGGACTACGAGCAGTACTTC,CASSEGQDYEQYF
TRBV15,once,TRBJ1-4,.,TGTGCCACCAGCAGAGATCGGGGAAGGTCTAATGAAAAACTGTTTTTT,CATSRDRGRSNEKLFF
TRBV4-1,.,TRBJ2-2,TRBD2,TGCGCCAGCAGCCAAGTCCCGGGGGGGAACACCGGGGAGCTGTTTTTT,CASSQVPGGNTGELFF
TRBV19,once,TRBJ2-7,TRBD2,TGTGCCAGTAGTATCTCCGGGGAGGGGAGGCCGAGTAAGCAGTACTTC,CASSISGEGRPSKQYF
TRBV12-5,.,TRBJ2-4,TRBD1,TGTGCTAGTGCCCAGAACAGGGGGCTGGACATTCAGTACTTC,CASAQNRGLDIQYF
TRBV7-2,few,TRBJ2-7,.,TGTGCCAGCAGCTTTAGTTTCTCCTACGAGCAGTACTTC,CASSFSFSYEQYF
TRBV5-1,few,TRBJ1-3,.,TGCGCCAGCAGCAAGGGACTCCTCCGGTCTGGAAACACCATATATTTT,CASSKGLLRSGNTIYF
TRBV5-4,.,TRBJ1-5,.,TGTGCCAGCAGCTTGTCCCCGGGACAGCCCCAGCATTTT,CASSLSPGQPQHF
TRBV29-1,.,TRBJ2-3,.,TGCAGCGCTGTGGCAGGGATGACAGATACGCAGTACTTT,CSAVAGMTDTQYF
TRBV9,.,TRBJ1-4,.,TGTGCCAGCAGCCCAAAGGGGGCAACTAATGAAAAACTGTTTTTT,CASSPKGATNEKLFF
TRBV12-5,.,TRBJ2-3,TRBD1,TGTGCTAGTGGTTCGTTACAGGGGGTGAGCACAGATACGCAGTATTTT,CASGSLQGVSTDTQYF
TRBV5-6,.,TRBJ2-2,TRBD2,TGTGCCAGCAGCTTGGTAGCGGGAGGGGAGCTGTTTTTT,CASSLVAGGELFF
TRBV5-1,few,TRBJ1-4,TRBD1,TGCGCCAGCAGGCAGGGGGCAACTAATGAAAAACTGTTTTTT,CASRQGATNEKLFF
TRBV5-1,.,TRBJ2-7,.,TGCGCCAGCAGCCCCGCCCCCGACAGGTCCTCCTACGAGCAGTACTTC,CASSPAPDRSSYEQYF
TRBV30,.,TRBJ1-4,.,TGTGCCTGGACAAGATCGATCAGGGCTGAAAAACTGTTTTTT,CAWTRSIRAEKLFF
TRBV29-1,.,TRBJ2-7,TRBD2,TGCAGCGTTTTCCTAGCGGGAGTCGCCGAGCAGTACTTC,CSVFLAGVAEQYF
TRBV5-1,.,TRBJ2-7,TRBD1,TGCGCCAGCAGCGCTGGGACAGGGGAATACGAGCAGTACTTC,CASSAGTGEYEQYF
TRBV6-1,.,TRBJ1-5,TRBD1,TGTGCCAGCAGTGGCCGGGACAGGGGGCGGAATCAGCCCCAGCATTTT,CASSGRDRGRNQPQHF
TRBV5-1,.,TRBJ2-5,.,TGCGCCAGCAGCTTGGGGGGGCCCGCAGAGACCCAGTACTTC,CASSLGGPAETQYF
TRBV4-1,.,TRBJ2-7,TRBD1,TGCGCCAGCAGCAACCGACAGGGGGAAGTCTACGAGCAGTACTTC,CASSNRQGEVYEQYF
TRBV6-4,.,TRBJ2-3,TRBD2,TGTGCCAGCAGTGAAAACGTGGCTAGCGGGAGTGGGGCAGATACGCAGTATTTT,CASSENVASGSGADTQYF
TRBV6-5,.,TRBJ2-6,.,TGTGCCAGCAGTTTACACTCTGGGGCCAACGTCCTGACTTTC,CASSLHSGANVLTF
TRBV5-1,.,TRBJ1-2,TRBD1,TGCGCCAGCAGCCCTACTTCGACAGGGAGCGGCTACACCTTC,CASSPTSTGSGYTF
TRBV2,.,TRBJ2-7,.,TGTGCCAGCGCGGACACCTTCTCCTACGAGCAGTACTTC,CASADTFSYEQYF
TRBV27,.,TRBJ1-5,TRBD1,TGTGCCAGCCGGGACAGGTCTAGGAATCAGCCCCAGCATTTT,CASRDRSRNQPQHF
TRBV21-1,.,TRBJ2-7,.,TGTGCCAGCAGGAAACTAGCGGTCCTCCTCGAGCAGTACTTC,CASRKLAVLLEQYF
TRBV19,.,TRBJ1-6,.,TGTGCCAGCCGTTGGGGCCTTTATAATTCACCCCTCCACTTT,CASRWGLYNSPLHF
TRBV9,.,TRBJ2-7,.,TGTGCCAGCAGCACCGACACGTCCTACGAGCAGTACTTC,CASSTDTSYEQYF
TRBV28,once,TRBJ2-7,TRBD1,TGTGCCAGCAGTAACCGGGACAGGGACCCACGGCAGTACTTC,CASSNRDRDPRQYF
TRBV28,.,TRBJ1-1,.,TGTGCCAGCAGTTTAACCAGGGGGAACACTGAAGCTTTCTTT,CASSLTRGNTEAFF
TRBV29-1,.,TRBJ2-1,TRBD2,TGCAGCGGGCGGACTAGCGGGAGCTATGACAATGAGCAGTTCTTC,CSGRTSGSYDNEQFF
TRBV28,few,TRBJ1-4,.,TGTGCCAGCAGCTATCCCGGGGGAGGGGGAGAAAAACTGTTTTTT,CASSYPGGGGEKLFF
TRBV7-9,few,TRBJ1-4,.,TGTGCCAGCAGCTTAAATAATCTAGGACAGTTAAATGAAAAACTGTTTTTT,CASSLNNLGQLNEKLFF
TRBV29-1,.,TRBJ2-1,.,TGCAGCGTTGAAGGGTTTTCGAGGGGGGGGAATGAGCAGTTCTTC,CSVEGFSRGGNEQFF
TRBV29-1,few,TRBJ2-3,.,TGCAGCGTTGTGGTGATCCCAAAGGGGGTTAGCACAGATACGCAGTATTTT,CSVVVIPKGVSTDTQYF
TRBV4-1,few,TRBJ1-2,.,TGCGCCAGCAGCCAAGGGGGGCGGATAGCTAACTATGGCTACACCTTC,CASSQGGRIANYGYTF
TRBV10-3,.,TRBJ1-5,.,TGTGCCATCAGTGAGGGGGACACCAATCAGCCCCAGCATTTT,CAISEGDTNQPQHF